A selection of T cell receptor beta chains follows, all from one sample in a study of T cells in Graves' hyperthyroidism and ophthalmopathy. TCRdb used MiXCR to reprocess the multiplex PCR reads, holding one entry per CDR3 protein. The sample consists of 450,000 to 600,000 distinct CDR3 sequences, less than 15% of them appearing once. Sequenced input: blood. These receptors originate from a woman aged 40 to 50 with Graves' hyperthyroidism. The CDR3 runs from the conserved cysteine through the conserved F or W. The D gene is left open where the match is weak. Clone size, where shown, is once, few, many, or a class for clones that have expanded.

len,v_gene,j_gene,abundance,d_gene,CDR3nt,CDR3aa
15,TRBV3-1,TRBJ1-2,many,TRBD1,TGTGCCAGCAGCCAAGATGGGGCAGGGGGCGGCGGCTACACCTTC,CASSQDGAGGGGYTF
15,TRBV12-3/TRBV12-4,TRBJ1-6,many,.,TGTGCCAGCAGTAAGTCGCAGGGGCACAATTCACCCCTCCACTTT,CASSKSQGHNSPLHF
12,TRBV20-1,TRBJ2-3,many,.,TGCAGTGCCACACGTGGCGGAAATACGCAGTATTTT,CSATRGGNTQYF
13,TRBV6-1,TRBJ2-7,.,.,TGTGCCAGCACCCCGGGTCCACAATACGAGCAGTACTTC,CASTPGPQYEQYF
16,TRBV28,TRBJ1-6,many,.,TGTGCCAGCAGTTTGACTGTTAGGGCTCCGAATTCACCCCTCCACTTT,CASSLTVRAPNSPLHF
15,TRBV27,TRBJ2-7,.,TRBD2,TGTGCCAGCCGGAGGACTAGCGGGAATGCCTACGAGCAGTACTTC,CASRRTSGNAYEQYF
18,TRBV3-1,TRBJ2-7,many,.,TGTGCCAGCAGCCCCACGGGCTTCTGGGACCCGGGCCGCTACGAGCAGTACTTC,CASSPTGFWDPGRYEQYF
15,TRBV16,TRBJ1-5,many,TRBD1,TGTGCCAGCAGCCAAGGACAGGGGTTAAATCAGCCCCAGCATTTT,CASSQGQGLNQPQHF
15,TRBV12-3/TRBV12-4,TRBJ2-1,many,.,TGTGCCAGCAGCGAGCCAGGGAGTTCCTACAATGAGCAGTTCTTC,CASSEPGSSYNEQFF
16,TRBV5-1,TRBJ2-1,.,TRBD1,TGCGCCAGCAGCAGGCCCGGGACAGCGAGCTACAATGAGCAGTTCTTC,CASSRPGTASYNEQFF
15,TRBV3-1,TRBJ1-1,many,TRBD1,TGTGCCAGCAGCTCCTTAGGACACAGGGGCACTGAAGCTTTCTTT,CASSSLGHRGTEAFF
20,TRBV20-1,TRBJ2-1,.,TRBD2,TGCAGTGCTAGACACGTGGAACTAGCGGGAGGGTCGAGCTCCTACAATGAGCAGTTCTTC,CSARHVELAGGSSSYNEQFF
14,TRBV7-2,TRBJ2-2,many,TRBD2,TGTGCCAGCACGGAGCGGGAGGGCCCCGGGGAGCTGTTTTTT,CASTEREGPGELFF
13,TRBV10-3,TRBJ2-1,many,.,TGTGCCATCAGATGGGGGGAGGACAATGAGCAGTTCTTC,CAIRWGEDNEQFF
16,TRBV5-1,TRBJ1-1,few,TRBD1,TGCGCCAGCAGCGAAGGGACAGGGGGCGCCGGCACTGAAGCTTTCTTT,CASSEGTGGAGTEAFF
15,TRBV6-5,TRBJ2-1,few,.,TGTGCCAGCAGTTACATTAGCGTTTCCTACAATGAGCAGTTCTTC,CASSYISVSYNEQFF
16,TRBV11-2,TRBJ2-7,many,TRBD1,TGTGCCAGCAGTCCTCTGGCCACAGGGGTAATTTACGAGCAGTACTTC,CASSPLATGVIYEQYF
14,TRBV7-9,TRBJ2-7,few,.,TGTGCCAGCAGCTCGGACGAACCCTCCTACGAGCAGTACTTC,CASSSDEPSYEQYF
15,TRBV5-1,TRBJ1-1,many,.,TGCGCCAGCAGCGTCTGGGACACAAAGAACACTGAAGCTTTCTTT,CASSVWDTKNTEAFF
15,TRBV28,TRBJ1-6,few,.,TGTGCCAGCAGTCGACAAGTCGGCTATAATTCACCCCTCCACTTT,CASSRQVGYNSPLHF
15,TRBV18,TRBJ2-1,many,TRBD2,TGTGCCAGCTCACAACGGACTAGCTATGACAATGAGCAGTTCTTC,CASSQRTSYDNEQFF
13,TRBV6-1,TRBJ2-7,many,TRBD1,TGTGCCAGCAGGGACAGGGAGCCCTACGAGCAGTACTTC,CASRDREPYEQYF
15,TRBV12-3/TRBV12-4,TRBJ1-1,many,TRBD1,TGTGCCAGCAGTCCCCGGACAGGGGGAGGCACTGAAGCTTTCTTT,CASSPRTGGGTEAFF
15,TRBV6-2/TRBV6-3,TRBJ1-3,.,.,TGTGCCAGCAGGCGGCAACGGGGCTCTGGAAACACCATATATTTT,CASRRQRGSGNTIYF
13,TRBV10-3,TRBJ1-5,many,.,TGTGCCATCAGTGGTAGGAGCAATCAGCCCCAGCATTTT,CAISGRSNQPQHF
15,TRBV2,TRBJ2-3,many,.,TGTGCCAGAAGAGGGACTGTTTCTGGGACAGATACGCAGTATTTT,CARRGTVSGTDTQYF
11,TRBV10-3,TRBJ2-1,.,.,TGTGCCATCACGGCCGGGGATGAGCAGTTCTTC,CAITAGDEQFF
15,TRBV7-9,TRBJ1-2,.,TRBD1,TGTGCCAGCAGCTTAGCGCAGGGGGCGAACGATGGCTACACCTTC,CASSLAQGANDGYTF